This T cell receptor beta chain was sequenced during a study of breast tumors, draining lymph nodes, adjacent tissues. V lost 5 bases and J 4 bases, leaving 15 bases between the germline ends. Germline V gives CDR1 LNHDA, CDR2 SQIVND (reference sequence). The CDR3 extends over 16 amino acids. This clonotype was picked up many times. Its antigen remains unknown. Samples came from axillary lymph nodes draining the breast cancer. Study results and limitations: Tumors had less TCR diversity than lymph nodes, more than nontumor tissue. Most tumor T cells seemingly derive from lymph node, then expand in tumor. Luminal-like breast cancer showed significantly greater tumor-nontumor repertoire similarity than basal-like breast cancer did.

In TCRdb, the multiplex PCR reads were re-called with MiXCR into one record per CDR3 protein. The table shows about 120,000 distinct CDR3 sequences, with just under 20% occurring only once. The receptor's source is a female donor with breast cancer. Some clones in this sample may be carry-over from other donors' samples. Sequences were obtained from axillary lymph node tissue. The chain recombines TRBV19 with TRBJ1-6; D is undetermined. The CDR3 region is CASSPSFRTYNSPLHF. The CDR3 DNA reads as TGTGCCAGTAGTCCCTCCTTCCGGACGTATAATTCACCCCTCCACTTT.